A selection of T cell receptor beta chains follows, all from one sample in a study of control samples from healthy donors and cancer patients. Data came from immunoSEQ multiplex PCR; TCRdb stores just in-frame clones and leaves some out. Here the sample spans roughly 100,000 clones, around 86% being singletons. Sequencing was done on a sample of blood. These receptors were obtained from a woman aged 50 to 60 in good health. Each CDR3 is given with its conserved first and last residue.

v_call cdr3_aa
TRBV19 CASSIGGEGYVETQYF
TRBV7-8 CASSTPLAGTYNEQFF
TRBV29-1 CSVESFEKLFF
TRBV11-3 CASSFGGGVVDTQYF
TRBV6-1 CASSALPGSSGNTIYF
TRBV11-2 CASSLGGMGNPYF
TRBV7-2 CASSLGSHWSTDTQYF
TRBV11-2 CASSLWVSYNEQFF
TRBV15 CATSRDLRPPLHF
TRBV2 CASGPPAPSYEQYF
TRBV4-1 CASSQAAAGMNYGYTF
TRBV7-8 CASSSRVPTEAFF
TRBV4-3 CASSQITGGRETQYF
TRBV27 CASSEGQGMNYEQYF
TRBV11-3 CASTPQPSGREQFF
TRBV7-2 CASSLGLATGELFF
TRBV20-1 CSASTGKGRAFF
TRBV7-9 CASSLDGRSASPLHF
TRBV11-2 CASSLPDAATQYF
TRBV6-5 CASTLEGHQPQHF